Given below is one TCR beta chain in context. The antigen remains undetermined. TCRdb's table, derived via immunoSEQ multiplex PCR, lists solely in-frame clones and lacks some. Of under 140,000 clones in the sample, over 75% were seen once. The sample originates from a study of T cell responses to AZD1222 COVID-19 vaccine. Findings and limits, study-wide: Spike-specific TCR breadth and depth grew following two AZD1222 doses. Reportedly, nearly half the spike-specific TCRs target unmutated variant regions.

This TCR derives from an adult in good health. The specimen comprised peripheral blood, sampled on day 0 of AZD1222 vaccination.

Here the CDR3 DNA reads TGTGCCAGCAGCCGTACAGGGGGCTCCCCCTACGAGCAGTACTTC. Encoded protein: CASSRTGGSPYEQYF. The chain combines TRBV7-9 with TRBJ2-7; 9 nucleotides agree with TRBD1. Germline CDR1 reads SEHNR; CDR2 reads FQNEAQ (reference sequence). The junction had 7 bases not matched to a gene; V was cut back by 5 bases and J by 2 bases. The CDR3 is 15 amino acids. Variable domain in full (rest from reference TRBV7-9 and TRBJ2-7): DTGVSQNPRHKITKRGQNVTFRCDPISEHNRLYWYRQTLGQGPEFLTYFQNEAQLEKSRLLSDRFSAERPKGSFSTLEIQRTEQGDSAMYLCASSRTGGSPYEQYFGPGTRLTVT.